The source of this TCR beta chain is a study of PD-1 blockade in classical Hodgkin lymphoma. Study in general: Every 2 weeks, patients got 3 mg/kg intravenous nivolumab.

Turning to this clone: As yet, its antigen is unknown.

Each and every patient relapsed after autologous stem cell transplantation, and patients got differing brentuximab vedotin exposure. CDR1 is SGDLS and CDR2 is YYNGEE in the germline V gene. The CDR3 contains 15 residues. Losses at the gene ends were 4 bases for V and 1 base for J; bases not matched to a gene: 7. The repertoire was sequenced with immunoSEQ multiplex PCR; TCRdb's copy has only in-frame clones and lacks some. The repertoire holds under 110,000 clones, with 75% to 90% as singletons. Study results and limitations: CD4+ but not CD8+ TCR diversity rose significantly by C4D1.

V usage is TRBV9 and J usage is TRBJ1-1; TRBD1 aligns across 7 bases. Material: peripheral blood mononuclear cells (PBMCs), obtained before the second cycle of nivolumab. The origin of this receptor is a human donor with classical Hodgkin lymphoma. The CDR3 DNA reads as TGTGCCAGCAGCTGGACAGGCTCTGCGAACACTGAAGCTTTCTTT. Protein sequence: CASSWTGSANTEAFF.